These T cell receptor beta chains were read from a single sample in a study of blood T cell repertoires in COVID-19. Produced via immunoSEQ multiplex PCR; TCRdb's table is partial and in-frame only. The sample has about 180,000 clones, roughly 89% seen once. Sequencing input: PBMCs or T cells enriched from blood (not recorded which). These receptors all stem from a woman aged 40 to 50 with acute COVID-19. Each CDR3 is given with its conserved first and last residue. Each record gives: J gene, clone size, D gene, V gene, CDR3 DNA, CDR3 protein. The D gene is left open where the match is weak. Size values are once, few and many counts, or a class for expanded clones, and some rows have none.

TRBJ2-3,NA,TRBD2,TRBV5-1,TGCGCCAGCAGCCCGGGACTAGCGGGAGGAGATACGCAGTATTTT,CASSPGLAGGDTQYF
TRBJ2-1,NA,TRBD2,TRBV2,TGTGCCAGCAGTGAGGAAGCGGGAGCTATCTACAATGAGCAGTTCTTC,CASSEEAGAIYNEQFF
TRBJ2-1,NA,TRBD2,TRBV9,TGTGCCAGCAGCGTCACTAGCGGGGGGGCTAGTGAGCAGTTCTTC,CASSVTSGGASEQFF
TRBJ1-4,once,TRBD1,TRBV2,TGTGCCAGCAGAGAGACAGGGCGGAATGAAAAACTGTTTTTT,CASRETGRNEKLFF
TRBJ2-2,NA,TRBD1,TRBV18,TGTGCCAGCTCACCGAAGGGGTTCATCGACAGGACAGGGGACCTTAGTATGGGGGAGCTGTTTTTT,CASSPKGFIDRTGDLSMGELFF
TRBJ2-1,NA,TRBD2,TRBV5-1,TGCGCCAGCAGCTTGGGTACAGCGGGGGGCTACAATGAGCAGTTCTTC,CASSLGTAGGYNEQFF
TRBJ2-5,NA,NA,TRBV7-2,TGTGCCAGCAGCCTCGCAGGGTACCAAGAGACCCAGTACTTC,CASSLAGYQETQYF
TRBJ2-7,NA,TRBD2,TRBV7-2,TGTGCCAGCAGCTTAGTACCGGGCGGGGGCTACGAGCAGTACTTC,CASSLVPGGGYEQYF
TRBJ2-1,NA,TRBD2,TRBV5-4,TGTGCCAGCAGCCAACACCCGTCTAGCGGGAGGTACAATGAGCAGTTCTTC,CASSQHPSSGRYNEQFF
TRBJ1-1,NA,NA,TRBV6-5,TGTGCCAGCAGTTACCAGTGGGAGGTGAACACTGAAGCTTTCTTT,CASSYQWEVNTEAFF